A single sample gave rise to the 27 T cell receptor beta chains below, sequenced in a study of blood T cell repertoires in COVID-19. Sequenced by immunoSEQ multiplex PCR; TCRdb stores in-frame clones only, minus some. Of fewer than 350,000 clones listed, about 87% are singletons. Sequencing was carried out using PBMCs or T cells enriched from blood (not recorded which). Receptors were obtained from a woman aged 30 to 39 with acute COVID-19.

This rearrangement joins TRBV7-2 to TRBJ2-7; D is unresolved. Looked up from germline, CDR1 is SGHTA and CDR2 is FQGNSA. The CDR3 covers 13 residues. V gave up 5 bases and J gave up 5 bases, with 13 bases separating them. Written as DNA, the CDR3 is TGTGCCAGCAGCCCTGTGAGACGGGACGAGCAGTACTTC. It codes for CASSPVRRDEQYF. Full variable domain (remainder filled in from reference TRBV7-2 and TRBJ2-7): GAGVSQSPSNKVTEKGKDVELRCDPISGHTALYWYRQSLGQGLEFLIYFQGNSAPDKSGLPSDRFSAERTGGSVSTLTIQRTQQEDSAVYLCASSPVRRDEQYFGPGTRLTVT.

The V call is TRBV5-4, the J call TRBJ1-1; possibly TRBD1 for D (5 bases). This CDR3 has 16 residues. The germline V gene has CDR1 SGHNT and CDR2 YYREEE (reference sequence). Trimming took 0 bases from V and 2 from J, leaving 14 bases between them. The CDR3 DNA sequence: TGTGCCAGCAGCTTGGACCTTAGGGGAGGAAACACTGAAGCTTTCTTT. Protein sequence: CASSLDLRGGNTEAFF.

V is TRBV19 and J is TRBJ2-1; D is uncertain. Germline values: CDR1 LNHDA, CDR2 SQIVND (reference sequence). V lost 2 bases and J 1 base, leaving 9 bases between the germline ends. This CDR3 spans 15 amino acids. The CDR3 sequence is CASSIIQTSYNEQFF. Written as DNA, the CDR3 is TGTGCCAGTAGTATAATCCAGACATCCTACAATGAGCAGTTCTTC.

To note about this clone: Different DNA sequences within this sample yield the same CDR3. This chain joins TRBV2 and TRBJ1-5, with a possible D match to TRBD1 (5 bases). CDR1 and CDR2 (germline): SNHLY, FYNNEI. The CDR3 has 14 amino acids. Deletions cut 5 bases from V and 0 bases from J, with 8 bases between. The chain's CDR3 is CASSLTDSNQPQHF. CDR3 DNA: TGTGCCAGCAGTTTGACAGATAGCAATCAGCCCCAGCATTTT.

This sequence joins TRBV18 and TRBJ1-1; TRBD1 is a possible D gene (5 bases). Between the trimmed V and J ends, which lost 2 bases and 4 bases, there was a span of 11 bases. The CDR3 runs 14 residues. Germline V lookup: CDR1 KGHSH, CDR2 LQKENI. The CDR3 coding sequence is TGTGCCAGCTCACCAGACAGCTCTAGCACTGAAGCTTTCTTT. Its protein product is CASSPDSSSTEAFF.

This chain links TRBV2 with TRBJ2-2, with D possibly matching TRBD2 (7 bases). V was trimmed by 7 bases and J by 4 bases, leaving 10 bases between them. CDR3 length: 13 amino acids. Germline loops: CDR1 SNHLY, CDR2 FYNNEI. The CDR3 DNA sequence: TGTGCCAGCAAGGGGGAGGGCACCGGGGAGCTGTTTTTT. Protein: CASKGEGTGELFF.

The gene calls are TRBV2 and TRBJ1-2; tentatively, D is TRBD1 (5 bases). This CDR3 has 13 amino acids. Trimming took off 5 bases at V and 6 bases at J, with 13 bases between the two ends. Germline values: CDR1 SNHLY, CDR2 FYNNEI. In DNA, the CDR3 is TGTGCCAGCAGTCGACACAGGAGCGATGGCTACACCTTC. Residues: CASSRHRSDGYTF. The variable domain in full, with the rest retrieved from reference TRBV2 and TRBJ1-2, is EPEVTQTPSHQVTQMGQEVILRCVPISNHLYFYWYRQILGQKVEFLVSFYNNEISEKSEIFDDQFSVERPDGSNFTLKIRSTKLEDSAMYFCASSRHRSDGYTFGSGTRLTVV.

The chain has TRBV10-3 and TRBJ2-1; D possibly corresponds to TRBD2 (6 bases). This CDR3 has 14 residues. Germline V CDR1 and CDR2: ENHRY, SYGVKD. Deletions cut 5 bases from V and 5 bases from J, with 13 bases between. The CDR3 nucleotides are TGTGCCATCAGTAAAAAGGAGGGCCACAATGAGCAGTTCTTC. Its protein product is CAISKKEGHNEQFF.

The rearrangement links TRBV28 to TRBJ1-1; TRBD1 matches 10 bases. The V gene's germline CDR1 is MDHEN and CDR2 SYDVKM. This CDR3 region has 16 residues. Losses at the gene ends were 6 bases for V and 3 bases for J; bases not matched to a gene: 10. In DNA form, the CDR3 reads TGTGCCAGCAGAGTGGGGACAGGGGTGGGGGACACTGAAGCTTTCTTT. Translated: CASRVGTGVGDTEAFF.

The J gene is TRBJ1-2, the V gene TRBV6-5; D ambiguous. The CDR3 has 13 residues. Germline V gene lookup returns CDR1 MNHEY and CDR2 SVGAGI. V lost 5 bases, J lost 2 bases, and 9 bases lay in between. Here the CDR3 reads CASSLTANYGYTF. CDR3 DNA: TGTGCCAGCAGTCTCACAGCCAACTATGGCTACACCTTC.

CDR3: CASSSRGLADTGELFF. CDR3 sequence (DNA): TGCGCCAGCAGCTCGCGGGGACTAGCGGACACCGGGGAGCTGTTTTTT. The rearrangement links TRBV5-1 to TRBJ2-2; 11 bases match TRBD2. V trimming: 3 bases; J trimming: 3 bases; junction bases outside the gene matches: 4. Germline CDR1 SGHRS, CDR2 YFSETQ. The CDR3 runs 16 residues.

CDR3 in DNA: TGTGCCAGCAGTGACCAAGGGACAGCAAATCAGCCCCAGCATTTT. The encoded protein is CASSDQGTANQPQHF. J is TRBJ1-5 and V is TRBV2; 7 nucleotides agree with TRBD1. The CDR3 is 15 residues long. The V gene's germline CDR1 is SNHLY and CDR2 FYNNEI. V shed 3 bases, J shed 4 bases, and the junction held 6 bases outside the gene matches.

The chain combines TRBV27 with TRBJ1-2; D is possibly TRBD1 (5 bases). Trimming took off 8 bases at V and 4 bases at J, with 8 bases between the two ends. The CDR3 totals 11 residues. From germline, CDR1 is MNHEY and CDR2 SMNVEV (reference sequence). As DNA, the CDR3 is TGTGCCAGCTGGGGCGCCTATGGCTACACCTTC. Protein: CASWGAYGYTF.

The chain uses TRBV19 and TRBJ2-7; D perhaps matches TRBD1 (6 bases). V was clipped by 0 bases and J by 3 bases, with 15 bases between them. The CDR3 contains 16 residues. Per germline, CDR1 LNHDA and CDR2 SQIVND (reference sequence). Here the CDR3 DNA reads TGTGCCAGTAGTATAGATGGGCCGGGACAACTCTACGAGCAGTACTTC. Its protein is CASSIDGPGQLYEQYF. The full variable domain, its missing parts supplied by reference TRBV19 and TRBJ2-7, is DGGITQSPKYLFRKEGQNVTLSCEQNLNHDAMYWYRQDPGQGLRLIYYSQIVNDFQKGDIAEGYSVSREKKESFPLTVTSAQKNPTAFYLCASSIDGPGQLYEQYFGPGTRLTVT.

The chain combines TRBV3-1 (or the pseudogene TRBV3-2) with TRBJ2-1; 9 nucleotides line up with TRBD2. Germline CDR1 LGHDT, CDR2 YNNKEL (reference sequence). The CDR3 extends over 17 amino acids. V lost 1 base to trimming and J lost 7 bases; unmatched junction nucleotides: 11. CDR3 protein: CASSQGQAGGPGNEQFF. For the CDR3, the DNA is TGTGCCAGCAGCCAAGGGCAGGCGGGAGGGCCTGGGAATGAGCAGTTCTTC.

The table lists this clone with a count of one. The chain carries TRBV6-1 and TRBJ1-4, with D maybe TRBD1 (5 bases). Trimming cost V 2 bases and J 5 bases, with 15 bases left between them. The CDR3 sequence is 16 residues long. The germline V gene encodes CDR1 MNHNS and CDR2 SASEGT. This chain's CDR3 is CASSESRQPKNEKLFF. CDR3 nucleotides: TGTGCCAGCAGTGAATCCAGACAGCCAAAGAATGAAAAACTGTTTTTT.

The table lists this clone with a few counts. The chain recombines TRBV18 with TRBJ2-1; D unclear. Looked up from germline, CDR1 is KGHSH and CDR2 is LQKENI. This CDR3 has 13 residues. Trimming pared 6 bases from V and 5 bases from J, leaving 11 bases between. CDR3 coding DNA: TGTGCCAGCTCCACGAGATATGACAATGAGCAGTTCTTC. This gives the protein CASSTRYDNEQFF.

The chain links TRBV11-2 to TRBJ2-1; unclear D gene. Trimming cost V 1 base and J 7 bases, with 8 bases left between them. Germline CDR1 reads SGHAT; CDR2 reads FQNNGV. The length of the CDR3 is 13 residues. DNA of the CDR3: TGTGCCAGCAGCTTAGGGCAGGCGAATGAGCAGTTCTTC. Translated: CASSLGQANEQFF. The full variable domain, completed using reference TRBV11-2 and TRBJ2-1, is EAGVAQSPRYKIIEKRQSVAFWCNPISGHATLYWYQQILGQGPKLLIQFQNNGVVDDSQLPKDRFSAERLKGVDSTLKIQPAKLEDSAVYLCASSLGQANEQFFGPGTRLTVL.

The chain couples TRBV27 to TRBJ2-3; D remains unclear. Trimming took 7 bases from V and 1 from J, leaving 12 bases between them. Germline V lookup: CDR1 MNHEY, CDR2 SMNVEV (reference sequence). CDR3 length: 14 residues. As DNA, the CDR3 is TGTGCCAGCAACAGTTTCGACGGCACAGATACGCAGTATTTT. It is translated as CASNSFDGTDTQYF.

The genes are TRBV5-1 and TRBJ2-1; a possible D gene is TRBD2 (6 bases). CDR3 length equals 18 residues. Trimming removed 1 base at V and 7 bases at J, with 24 bases between. The germline V gene encodes CDR1 SGHRS and CDR2 YFSETQ. The chain's CDR3 is CASSLNPSGIAVVNEQFF. In DNA form, the CDR3 reads TGCGCCAGCAGCTTGAACCCCAGTGGGATAGCGGTGGTTAATGAGCAGTTCTTC.

The rearrangement joins TRBV7-9 to TRBJ1-6; TRBD1 aligns across 12 bases. The CDR3 spans 15 residues. J lost 9 bases, V lost 5 bases, and 5 bases had no gene match. Per the germline V gene, CDR1 is SEHNR and CDR2 is FQNEAQ (reference sequence). CDR3 sequence reads: CASSQGQGAISPLHF. CDR3 DNA sequence: TGTGCCAGCAGCCAGGGACAGGGGGCTATTTCACCCCTCCACTTT.

The chain has TRBV7-3 and TRBJ2-3; D is unclear. The V end was cut by 5 bases, the J end by 2 bases, with 17 bases between. Germline V lookup: CDR1 SGHTA, CDR2 FQGTGA. CDR3 length: 16 amino acids. The DNA for the CDR3 is TGTGCCAGCAGCCAGGATCCTACTTTCGACACAGATACGCAGTATTTT. Translated: CASSQDPTFDTDTQYF.

This clone was observed a few times. Other DNA sequences from this sample encode an identical CDR3 as well. This chain connects TRBV5-4 to TRBJ2-7; 10 bases match TRBD2. The V segment lost 3 bases and the J segment 1 base; nucleotides outside the gene matches: 1. Germline assignment: CDR1 SGHNT and CDR2 YYREEE (reference sequence). The CDR3 is 14 residues long. In DNA form, the CDR3 reads TGTGCCAGCAGCTCTAGCGGGAGTTCCTACGAGCAGTACTTC. This sequence encodes CASSSSGSSYEQYF.

This rearrangement joins TRBV28 to TRBJ2-1; D unresolved. Trimming took off 2 bases at V and 6 bases at J, with 11 bases between the two ends. This CDR3 contains 14 residues. Germline loops: CDR1 MDHEN, CDR2 SYDVKM. Written as DNA, the CDR3 is TGTGCCAGCAGTTTAGGCGGCCCCACCAATGAGCAGTTCTTC. Encoded protein: CASSLGGPTNEQFF.

The chain carries TRBV7-2 and TRBJ2-7; D remains unclear. Germline V lookup: CDR1 SGHTA, CDR2 FQGNSA. This CDR3 region has 15 residues. Between the trimmed V and J ends, which lost 1 base and 3 bases, there was a span of 13 bases. The CDR3 spells CASSLVPYEYYEQYF. Here the CDR3 DNA reads TGTGCCAGCAGCTTAGTCCCCTACGAATACTACGAGCAGTACTTC.

The CDR3 sequence is CSVEVETAEKLFF. In DNA form, the CDR3 reads TGCAGCGTTGAGGTAGAGACAGCTGAAAAACTGTTTTTT. V and J are TRBV29-1 and TRBJ1-4; D might be TRBD1 (5 bases). Germline lookup yields CDR1 SQVTM and CDR2 ANQGSEA. Trimming took off 3 bases at V and 7 bases at J, with 12 bases between the two ends. This CDR3 spans 13 amino acids.

The chain couples TRBV21-1 to TRBJ2-7; TRBD2 is taken as the D call from the table, unchecked against the DNA. TRBV21-1 is labeled a pseudogene. The CDR3 totals 16 residues. The chain's CDR3 is CASSKGGDTGNYEQYF. Written as DNA, the CDR3 is TGTGCCAGCAGCAAAGGGGGGGATACCGGCAACTACGAGCAGTACTTC.